The 13 T cell receptor beta chains in this list originate from one sample, sequenced in a study of CD8 T cells in Susac syndrome. Reverse transcription of about 0.45 to 1 ug RNA used random hexamers. From the immunoSEQ multiplex PCR reads, TCRdb called clonotypes with MiXCR, one entry per CDR3 protein. The sample has approximately 100,000 distinct CDR3 sequences; around 90% are singletons. Input material: CD8+ T cells from PBMCs. The receptors shown here come from a human donor in good health.

This sequence joins TRBV6-2 or TRBV6-3 and TRBJ2-2; D could derive from TRBD1 or TRBD2 (6 bases each). There are 14 residues in the CDR3. Trimming stripped 7 bases from V and 7 bases from J, with 16 bases between. Germline lookup yields CDR1 MNHEY and CDR2 SVGEGT. The CDR3 DNA is TGTGCCAGCATCCGCGGGACATCGAGCGGGGAGCTGTTTTTT. Protein sequence: CASIRGTSSGELFF.

The gene calls are TRBV30 and TRBJ2-2, with D possibly called TRBD1 or TRBD2 (6 bases each). Germline assignment: CDR1 GTSNPN and CDR2 SVGIG (reference sequence). The CDR3 length is 13 residues. With 5 bases removed from V and 4 bases from J, the gap between germline ends came to 11 bases. Here the CDR3 DNA reads TGTGCCTGGCGGGGGCAGTCCACCGGGGAGCTGTTTTTT. It codes for CAWRGQSTGELFF. Using reference TRBV30 and TRBJ2-2 for the parts outside the CDR3, the full variable domain is SQTIHQWPATLVQPVGSPLSLECTVEGTSNPNLYWYRQAAGRGLQLLFYSVGIGQISSEVPQNLSASRPQDRQFILSSKKLLLSDSGFYLCAWRGQSTGELFFGEGSRLTVL.

The chain combines TRBV6-2 or TRBV6-3 with TRBJ2-7, with a possible D match to TRBD2 (7 bases). In germline, CDR1 is MNHEY, CDR2 SVGEGT. Deletions cut 9 bases from V and 1 base from J, with 16 bases between. This CDR3 is built from 14 residues. The CDR3 protein is CASSQRDTSYEQYF. In DNA form, the CDR3 reads TGTGCCAGTTCCCAGCGGGACACATCCTACGAGCAGTACTTC.

The V and J genes are TRBV7-2 and TRBJ1-1; TRBD1 matches 8 bases. The CDR3 length is 15 residues. V was pared by 5 bases and J by 3 bases, with 8 bases of the junction left unmatched. CDR1 and CDR2 (germline): SGHTA, FQGNSA. CDR3 in amino acids: CASSLGGQGDTEAFF. The CDR3 nucleotides read TGTGCCAGCAGCCTCGGCGGACAGGGCGACACTGAAGCTTTCTTT.

J is TRBJ1-3 and V is TRBV11-2, with unresolved D. The CDR3 runs to 13 residues. V lost 1 base to trimming and J lost 4 bases, with 5 bases between them. The V gene's germline CDR1 is SGHAT and CDR2 FQNNGV. In DNA, the CDR3 is TGTGCCAGCAGCTTAGGCCGCGGAAACACCATATATTTT. This encodes CASSLGRGNTIYF. The full variable domain, rest sourced from reference TRBV11-2 and TRBJ1-3, is EAGVAQSPRYKIIEKRQSVAFWCNPISGHATLYWYQQILGQGPKLLIQFQNNGVVDDSQLPKDRFSAERLKGVDSTLKIQPAKLEDSAVYLCASSLGRGNTIYFGEGSWLTVV.

The chain recombines TRBV2 with TRBJ2-1; D gene uncertain. Trimming removed 6 bases at V and 0 bases at J, with 12 bases between. The CDR3 has 15 residues. The germline V gene encodes CDR1 SNHLY and CDR2 FYNNEI. The CDR3 loop is CASRATESSYNEQFF. DNA of the CDR3: TGTGCCAGCAGAGCTACAGAAAGCTCCTACAATGAGCAGTTCTTC.

A note on this clonotype: The conserved phenylalanine or tryptophan normally closing the CDR3 is absent here, so this likely arose from a read error. This rearrangement joins TRBV4-1 to TRBJ1-2; perhaps TRBD1 as D (5 bases). The germline CDR1 and CDR2 sequences are MGHRA and YSYEKL. The CDR3 totals 17 residues. V was pared by 4 bases and J by 0 bases, with 18 bases between. The CDR3 DNA sequence: TGCGCCAGCAGCCCTAGTGAGATGAGGGGTTCTAACTATGGCTACACCTCC. Translating gives CASSPSEMRGSNYGYTS.

The CDR3 DNA reads TGTGCCAGCGCCCGGGCCTCTAACTATGGCTACACCTTC. The encoded protein is CASARASNYGYTF. The chain links TRBV19 to TRBJ1-2; D unclear. This CDR3 contains 13 residues. The V gene's germline CDR1 is LNHDA and CDR2 SQIVND (reference sequence). V was clipped by 9 bases and J by 0 bases, with 11 bases between them. Looking up the rest from reference TRBV19 and TRBJ1-2 gives the full variable domain: DGGITQSPKYLFRKEGQNVTLSCEQNLNHDAMYWYRQDPGQGLRLIYYSQIVNDFQKGDIAEGYSVSREKKESFPLTVTSAQKNPTAFYLCASARASNYGYTFGSGTRLTVV.

The J gene is TRBJ2-7, the V gene TRBV19; D unclear. The CDR3 is made up of 14 amino acids. In germline, CDR1 is LNHDA, CDR2 SQIVND (reference sequence). Deletions cut 5 bases from V and 0 bases from J, with 11 bases between. The CDR3 sequence is CASSVTGHSYEQYF. The CDR3 DNA is TGTGCCAGTAGTGTAACGGGCCACTCCTACGAGCAGTACTTC.

This sequence joins TRBV7-2 and TRBJ1-4, with D unclear. Germline CDR1 SGHTA, CDR2 FQGNSA. This CDR3 region has 13 residues. Trimming left V 5 bases short and J 7 bases short, with 11 bases between. CDR3 nucleotides: TGTGCCAGCAGCCCTTCGGAGGTTGAAAAACTGTTTTTT. It translates to CASSPSEVEKLFF.

Only one count was recorded for this clonotype. The chain joins TRBV6-6 to TRBJ2-2; 8 bases match TRBD2. J was trimmed by 0 bases and V by 5 bases; bases with no gene match: 5. CDR3 length equals 16 residues. CDR1 MNHNY and CDR2 SVGAGI come from the germline V gene (reference sequence). The CDR3 here is CASSRAGDANTGELFF. CDR3 in DNA: TGTGCCAGCAGTCGAGCGGGGGATGCGAACACCGGGGAGCTGTTTTTT.

This chain uses TRBV5-1 with TRBJ2-5; D not certain. Germline V lookup: CDR1 SGHRS, CDR2 YFSETQ. The V end lost 7 bases, the J end lost 10 bases, and 11 bases lay between the germline ends. CDR3 length equals 10 residues. CDR3 amino acids: CASPPPDQYF. The CDR3 nucleotides are TGCGCCAGCCCCCCCCCGGACCAGTACTTC.

The chain has TRBV7-2 and TRBJ2-7, with 7 nucleotides matching TRBD1. J was trimmed by 5 bases and V by 4 bases; bases with no gene match: 11. This CDR3 contains 15 residues. In germline, CDR1 is SGHTA, CDR2 FQGNSA. CDR3 DNA sequence: TGTGCCAGCAGCTCTACCATTGGGACAGCTCACGAGCAGTACTTC. It encodes CASSSTIGTAHEQYF.